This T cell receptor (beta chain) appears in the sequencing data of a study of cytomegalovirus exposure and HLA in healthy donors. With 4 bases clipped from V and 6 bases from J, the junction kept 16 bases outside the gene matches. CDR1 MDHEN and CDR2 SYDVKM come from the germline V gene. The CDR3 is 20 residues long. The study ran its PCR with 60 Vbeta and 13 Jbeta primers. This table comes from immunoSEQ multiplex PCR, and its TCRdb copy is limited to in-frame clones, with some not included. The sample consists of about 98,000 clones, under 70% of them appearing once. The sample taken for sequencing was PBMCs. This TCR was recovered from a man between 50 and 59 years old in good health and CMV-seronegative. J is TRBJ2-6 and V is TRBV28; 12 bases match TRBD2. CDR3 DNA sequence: TGTGCCAGCAGTTCCGCTTTTTCTAGCGGGGGGGCGGGCGAGGCCAACGTCCTGACTTTC. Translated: CASSSAFSSGGAGEANVLTF.